A selection of T cell receptor beta chains follows, all from one sample in a study of blood T cell repertoires in COVID-19. The repertoire was sequenced with immunoSEQ multiplex PCR; TCRdb's copy has only in-frame clones and lacks some. This sample carries approximately 85,000 clones, 90% of them seen once, and the ten largest clones take more than 3.5%. Sequenced sample: peripheral blood. The receptors originated from a woman of 80 years or more with active or convalescent COVID-19. Each CDR3 is given with its conserved first and last residue. D genes are given only for firm matches. The size field is filled for only some rows; it gives once, few, many or a size class.

D: -; size: -; V: TRBV3-1/TRBV3-2; J: TRBJ2-2; DNA: TGTGCCAGCAGCCCTCCCGTATCCGGGACAAAGCCCGGGGAGCTGTTTTTT; CDR3: CASSPPVSGTKPGELFF
D: TRBD1; size: -; V: TRBV7-2; J: TRBJ1-2; DNA: TGTGCCAGCAGCTACGACAGGGAGGATGGCTACACCTTC; CDR3: CASSYDREDGYTF
D: TRBD1; size: -; V: TRBV27; J: TRBJ1-2; DNA: TGTGCCAGCAGTTTAATCGGGACAGGGTCCGGCTACACCTTC; CDR3: CASSLIGTGSGYTF
D: -; size: -; V: TRBV5-6; J: TRBJ2-6; DNA: TGTGCCAGCAGCTTGGGAGGGCAGGGAGGTCATTCAGGGGCCAACGTCCTGACTTTC; CDR3: CASSLGGQGGHSGANVLTF
D: -; size: -; V: TRBV9; J: TRBJ2-1; DNA: TGTGCCAGCAGCGTAGCACCGGAAACTACCTACAATGAGCAGTTCTTC; CDR3: CASSVAPETTYNEQFF
D: TRBD1; size: -; V: TRBV5-1; J: TRBJ1-2; DNA: TGCGCCAGCAGCTTGGCCCAGGGGACAGGCGATCGTGGCTACACCTTC; CDR3: CASSLAQGTGDRGYTF
D: TRBD1; size: -; V: TRBV5-1; J: TRBJ1-4; DNA: TGCGCCAGCAGCACATACCGGACAGGGGGCGGTGAAAAACTGTTTTTT; CDR3: CASSTYRTGGGEKLFF
D: -; size: -; V: TRBV5-1; J: TRBJ1-4; DNA: TGCGCCAGCAGCTTGACCCAGAACGATAATGAAAAACTGTTTTTT; CDR3: CASSLTQNDNEKLFF
D: TRBD1; size: -; V: TRBV2; J: TRBJ2-7; DNA: TGTGCCAGCAGTGAGGGGGGACAGGTGACCTACGAGCAGTACTTC; CDR3: CASSEGGQVTYEQYF
D: -; size: -; V: TRBV29-1; J: TRBJ2-5; DNA: TGCAGCGTTGAAGATCGGACGAGAGGGGAGACCCAGTACTTC; CDR3: CSVEDRTRGETQYF
D: TRBD1; size: -; V: TRBV6-5; J: TRBJ2-7; DNA: TGTGCCAGCAGTTACACAGGGGGAGTCTACGAGCAGTACTTC; CDR3: CASSYTGGVYEQYF
D: TRBD2; size: -; V: TRBV5-1; J: TRBJ2-1; DNA: TGCGCCAGCACTCAGGGGACTAGTACCTACAATGAGCAGTTCTTC; CDR3: CASTQGTSTYNEQFF
D: -; size: -; V: TRBV5-4; J: TRBJ2-1; DNA: TGTGCCAGCAGCTTTAAAAACTCCTACAATGAGCAGTTCTTC; CDR3: CASSFKNSYNEQFF
D: TRBD1; size: -; V: TRBV5-1; J: TRBJ2-1; DNA: TGCGCCAGCAGCTTACAGGGGCTGAGGTTCGAGCAGTTCTTC; CDR3: CASSLQGLRFEQFF
D: TRBD1; size: -; V: TRBV28; J: TRBJ1-1; DNA: TGTGCCAGCCGCCGAGAGGGGGCAATGAACACTGAAGCTTTCTTT; CDR3: CASRREGAMNTEAFF
D: -; size: -; V: TRBV7-2; J: TRBJ2-7; DNA: TGTGCCAGCAGCTCTTTCTCTTACTCCTACGAGCAGTACTTC; CDR3: CASSSFSYSYEQYF
D: -; size: -; V: TRBV7-2; J: TRBJ1-6; DNA: TGTGCCAGCAGCTTTAGGACAGACAGTAATTCACCCCTCCACTTT; CDR3: CASSFRTDSNSPLHF
D: -; size: -; V: TRBV7-6; J: TRBJ1-1; DNA: TGTGCCAGCTCTATGAACACTGAAGCTTTCTTT; CDR3: CASSMNTEAFF
D: -; size: -; V: TRBV10-3; J: TRBJ2-1; DNA: TGTGCCATCAGTGAGTCAACTAGCAGGAGCTCCTACAATGAGCAGTTCTTC; CDR3: CAISESTSRSSYNEQFF
D: -; size: once; V: TRBV24-1; J: TRBJ2-6; DNA: TGTGCCACCAGTGATTCTCGAGCTGGTGGGGCCAACGTCCTGACTTTC; CDR3: CATSDSRAGGANVLTF
D: -; size: -; V: TRBV7-9; J: TRBJ2-1; DNA: TGTGCCAGCAGCTTCCGGGACTTCCGCAATGAGCAGTTCTTC; CDR3: CASSFRDFRNEQFF
D: TRBD2; size: -; V: TRBV6-2/TRBV6-3; J: TRBJ2-3; DNA: TGTGCCAGCAGTTCAACCCCTCGGACTAGCGGCACAGATACGCAGTATTTT; CDR3: CASSSTPRTSGTDTQYF
D: -; size: -; V: TRBV27; J: TRBJ2-2; DNA: TGTGCCAGCAACCAGGAGGGGTCTCTAAACACCGGGGAGCTGTTTTTT; CDR3: CASNQEGSLNTGELFF
D: -; size: -; V: TRBV20-1; J: TRBJ2-1; DNA: TGCAGTGCTAGTATCGGGGTTTTACGCAACAATGAGCAGTTCTTC; CDR3: CSASIGVLRNNEQFF
D: -; size: -; V: TRBV2; J: TRBJ2-1; DNA: TGTGCCAGCAGTCGCGAGACTCTCAATGAGCAGTTCTTC; CDR3: CASSRETLNEQFF
D: -; size: few; V: TRBV28; J: TRBJ1-5; DNA: TGTGCCAGCAGTTGGGTACAGGGCGGTCAGCCCCAGCATTTT; CDR3: CASSWVQGGQPQHF
D: -; size: -; V: TRBV2; J: TRBJ2-3; DNA: TGTGCCAGCAGGGCCCAACTAAGCACAGATACGCAGTATTTT; CDR3: CASRAQLSTDTQYF
D: TRBD1; size: once; V: TRBV28; J: TRBJ1-1; DNA: TGTGCCAGCAGTCCGGGACAGGCGTCCACTGAAGCTTTCTTT; CDR3: CASSPGQASTEAFF